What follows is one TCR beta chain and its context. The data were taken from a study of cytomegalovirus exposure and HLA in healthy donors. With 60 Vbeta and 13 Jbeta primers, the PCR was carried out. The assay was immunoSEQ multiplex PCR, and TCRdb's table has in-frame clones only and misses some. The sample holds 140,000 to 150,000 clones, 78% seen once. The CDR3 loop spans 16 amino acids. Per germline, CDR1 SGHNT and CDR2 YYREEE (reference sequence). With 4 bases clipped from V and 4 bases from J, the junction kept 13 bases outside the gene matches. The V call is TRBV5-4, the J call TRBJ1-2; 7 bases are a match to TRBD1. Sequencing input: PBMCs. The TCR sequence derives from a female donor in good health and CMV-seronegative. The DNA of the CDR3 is TGTGCCAGCAGCCTACCACTAAACAGGGGCGGCTATGGCTACACCTTC. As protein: CASSLPLNRGGYGYTF.